The rows below give T cell receptor beta chains drawn from one sample of a study of blood T cell repertoires in COVID-19. The assay was immunoSEQ multiplex PCR, and TCRdb's table has in-frame clones only and misses some. This table has 170,000 or so clones, 86% appearing once. Material for sequencing was peripheral blood. The receptors originated from a man aged 50 or older with active or convalescent COVID-19. CDR3s include the opening cysteine and the closing phenylalanine or tryptophan. Fields, in order: D gene, J gene, V gene, clone size, CDR3 DNA, CDR3 protein. The D gene is left open where the match is weak. Expanded clones are given a class, and other clones once, few, many or no size at all.

d_call: -; j_call: TRBJ2-7; v_call: TRBV3-1/TRBV3-2; clone_size: -; cdr3_nt: TGTGCCAGCAGCCCGACGAGGGTCGGCGAGCAGTACTTC; cdr3_aa: CASSPTRVGEQYF
d_call: -; j_call: TRBJ1-1; v_call: TRBV10-3; clone_size: -; cdr3_nt: TGTGCCATCAGTGACTACACTGAAGCTTTCTTT; cdr3_aa: CAISDYTEAFF
d_call: TRBD1; j_call: TRBJ1-6; v_call: TRBV13; clone_size: -; cdr3_nt: TGTGCCAGCAGCTTCAAACAGGGGTCCGATTCACCCCTCCACTTT; cdr3_aa: CASSFKQGSDSPLHF
d_call: -; j_call: TRBJ1-5; v_call: TRBV7-9; clone_size: -; cdr3_nt: TGTGCCAGCAGCGGGCAGGGATATAGCAATCAGCCCCAGCATTTT; cdr3_aa: CASSGQGYSNQPQHF
d_call: TRBD1; j_call: TRBJ1-2; v_call: TRBV10-3; clone_size: -; cdr3_nt: TGTGCCATCAGTGGACAGGGTGGCTACACCTTC; cdr3_aa: CAISGQGGYTF
d_call: -; j_call: TRBJ1-5; v_call: TRBV7-2; clone_size: -; cdr3_nt: TGTGCCAGCAGCTCCCCGACAGGTCCCCAGCATTTT; cdr3_aa: CASSSPTGPQHF
d_call: -; j_call: TRBJ1-6; v_call: TRBV10-3; clone_size: -; cdr3_nt: TGTGCCATCAGGGACTTCAACTCACCCCTCCACTTT; cdr3_aa: CAIRDFNSPLHF
d_call: -; j_call: TRBJ2-5; v_call: TRBV29-1; clone_size: -; cdr3_nt: TGCAGCGTGGGGCGGACCCAAGAGACCCAGTACTTC; cdr3_aa: CSVGRTQETQYF
d_call: TRBD1; j_call: TRBJ2-5; v_call: TRBV29-1; clone_size: -; cdr3_nt: TGCAGCGTCGCTGAGACAGGGGGATTGGAGACCCAGTACTTC; cdr3_aa: CSVAETGGLETQYF
d_call: TRBD1; j_call: TRBJ1-5; v_call: TRBV7-2; clone_size: few; cdr3_nt: TGTGCCAGCAGCCCCGGGACAGTGTCCTATCAGCCCCAGCATTTT; cdr3_aa: CASSPGTVSYQPQHF
d_call: -; j_call: TRBJ1-2; v_call: TRBV4-3; clone_size: -; cdr3_nt: TGCGCCAGCAGCCACGGTGACTGGGGCTATTCTAACTATGGCTACACCTTC; cdr3_aa: CASSHGDWGYSNYGYTF
d_call: TRBD2; j_call: TRBJ2-2; v_call: TRBV19; clone_size: -; cdr3_nt: TGTGCCAGTAGTATAGACCGTGCCACGGGACTAGCGGGAGTGAACGTTAGGACCGGGGAGCTGTTTTTT; cdr3_aa: CASSIDRATGLAGVNVRTGELFF
d_call: TRBD2; j_call: TRBJ2-1; v_call: TRBV9; clone_size: -; cdr3_nt: TGTGCCAGCAACCGGGGGGGCCGGAACTATGAGCAGTTCTTC; cdr3_aa: CASNRGGRNYEQFF
d_call: TRBD2; j_call: TRBJ2-4; v_call: TRBV11-3; clone_size: -; cdr3_nt: TGTGCCAGCAGCTCCGGCGGGAGGGCCAAAAACATTCAGTACTTC; cdr3_aa: CASSSGGRAKNIQYF